Below, 12 T cell receptor beta chains from the same sample are listed, as sequenced in a study of blood T cell repertoires in COVID-19. The assay was immunoSEQ multiplex PCR, and TCRdb's table has in-frame clones only and misses some. This sample has a few hundred thousand clones, with roughly nine tenths found just once. Specimen: PBMCs or T cells enriched from blood (not recorded which). Every receptor here comes from a human donor in a cohort exposed to, infected with or recovered from COVID-19 (not recorded which). The donor label of this sample is uncertain.

The V gene is TRBV12-3 or TRBV12-4, the J gene TRBJ2-1, with D possibly TRBD1 on 6 matching bases. With 5 bases removed from V and 8 bases from J, the gap between germline ends came to 13 bases. This CDR3 contains 13 residues. The CDR3 sequence: CASSLRQVDEQFF. The CDR3 DNA reads as TGTGCCAGCAGTCTTAGACAGGTCGATGAGCAGTTCTTC.

V gene TRBV9 combines with J gene TRBJ2-5; weak D call: TRBD2 (6 bases). Germline CDR1 is SGDLS and CDR2 is YYNGEE. V lost 0 bases, J lost 4 bases, and 13 bases lay in between. The CDR3 is made up of 15 amino acids. As DNA, the CDR3 is TGTGCCAGCAGCGTAGCTACGGGACTGTCAGAGACCCAGTACTTC. Translating it yields CASSVATGLSETQYF.

The J gene is TRBJ2-1, the V gene TRBV3-1 (or the pseudogene TRBV3-2), with D possibly matching TRBD2 (6 bases). The germline V gene has CDR1 LGHDT and CDR2 YNNKEL (reference sequence). The CDR3 consists of 16 residues. The V and J ends lost 4 bases and 5 bases respectively, with 18 bases between them. The CDR3 reads CASSPKWGGGNNEQFF. CDR3 coding DNA: TGTGCCAGCAGCCCGAAGTGGGGAGGAGGGAACAATGAGCAGTTCTTC.

This chain links TRBV28 with TRBJ2-5; possible D gene TRBD2, 7 bases. The V gene lost 4 bases and the J gene lost 4 bases, with 16 bases spanning the gap. This CDR3 has 15 residues. Germline loops: CDR1 MDHEN, CDR2 SYDVKM. This CDR3 reads CASSSPKGGRETQYF. CDR3 coding DNA: TGTGCCAGCAGTTCCCCAAAGGGGGGGCGAGAGACCCAGTACTTC.

This clone has more than one count but fewer than ten. J is TRBJ2-5 and V is TRBV27; D is ambiguous. The V gene's germline CDR1 is MNHEY and CDR2 SMNVEV (reference sequence). V gave up 5 bases and J gave up 0 bases, with 7 bases separating them. The CDR3 contains 13 residues. In DNA form, the CDR3 reads TGTGCCAGCAGTAAACCTAACCAAGAGACCCAGTACTTC. As protein: CASSKPNQETQYF.

The chain joins TRBV7-9 to TRBJ1-1, with D maybe TRBD1 (6 bases). The CDR3 consists of 14 residues. The germline V and J ends were trimmed by 2 bases and 1 base, with 8 bases remaining between them. CDR1 SEHNR and CDR2 FQNEAQ come from the germline V gene (reference sequence). For the CDR3, the DNA is TGTGCCAGCAGCTTACAGGGGCCGAACACTGAAGCTTTCTTT. It specifies CASSLQGPNTEAFF.

The chain links TRBV9 to TRBJ2-7, with TRBD1 matching 7 bases. This CDR3 has 14 residues. V was pared by 2 bases and J by 6 bases, with 8 bases of the junction left unmatched. The germline V gene encodes CDR1 SGDLS and CDR2 YYNGEE. The CDR3 sequence: CASSVTRTGIEQYF. CDR3 nucleotides: TGTGCCAGCAGCGTTACCCGGACAGGTATCGAGCAGTACTTC. The whole variable domain, remainder taken from reference TRBV9 and TRBJ2-7, is DSGVTQTPKHLITATGQRVTLRCSPRSGDLSVYWYQQSLDQGLQFLIQYYNGEERAKGNILERFSAQQFPDLHSELNLSSLELGDSALYFCASSVTRTGIEQYFGPGTRLTVT.

The V and J genes are TRBV18 and TRBJ1-5; D not certain. This CDR3 comprises 15 residues. Germline CDR1 and CDR2: KGHSH and LQKENI. V was trimmed by 2 bases and J by 5 bases, leaving 13 bases between them. CDR3 loop: CASSPTGSVDQPQHF. DNA for the CDR3: TGTGCCAGCTCACCAACGGGGTCGGTCGATCAGCCCCAGCATTTT.

This chain uses TRBV7-9 with TRBJ2-5; 7 bases fit TRBD2. The CDR3 totals 14 residues. V lost 1 base and J lost 5; bases outside the gene matches: 4. Germline CDR1 and CDR2: SEHNR and FQNEAQ (reference sequence). CDR3 in amino acids: CASSLERGLETQYF. The CDR3 DNA follows: TGTGCCAGCAGCTTAGAGCGGGGACTGGAGACCCAGTACTTC.

This clone was counted a single time. The chain employs TRBV29-1 and TRBJ2-1; the match to TRBD2 covers 9 bases. CDR1 and CDR2 (germline): SQVTM, ANQGSEA. Germline trimming cut 8 bases from V and 2 bases from J; bases unmatched to any gene: 10. This CDR3 contains 15 residues. The CDR3 DNA reads as TGCAGCACACGTAGCGGGGGCCTTCCCTACAATGAGCAGTTCTTC. Translated: CSTRSGGLPYNEQFF.

The gene calls are TRBV18 and TRBJ1-4; D gene ambiguous. The V gene lost 6 bases and the J gene lost 0 bases, with 17 bases spanning the gap. This CDR3 has 17 residues. CDR1 is KGHSH, CDR2 LQKENI, per germline. The CDR3 sequence is CASSPRHSGTTNEKLFF. The CDR3 region has the DNA TGTGCCAGCTCCCCCAGGCACAGTGGAACAACTAATGAAAAACTGTTTTTT.

This rearrangement joins TRBV4-3 to TRBJ1-3, with D hard to call. The V end lost 1 base, the J end lost 3 bases, and 4 bases lay between the germline ends. The length of the CDR3 is 13 residues. Germline V lookup: CDR1 LGHNA, CDR2 YSLEER. The CDR3 protein is CASSQVNGNTIYF. The CDR3 bases are TGCGCCAGCAGCCAAGTAAATGGAAACACCATATATTTT.